This T cell receptor (beta chain) is drawn from a study of blood T cell repertoires in COVID-19. For the study at large: The United States, Italy and Spain supplied acute and convalescent COVID-19 samples. Sources were T cells, B-cell-depleted T cells, or PBMCs; the material itself was cDNA or gDNA.

The length of the CDR3 is 18 residues. CDR1 and CDR2 from the germline V gene are SGHAT and FQNNGV. Between the trimmed V and J ends, which lost 0 bases and 5 bases, there was a span of 17 bases. In the original workflow: Reference gene primer amplification yielded estimated nucleated cell counts. Profiled with immunoSEQ multiplex PCR; TCRdb holds only in-frame clones, not every one. V and J calls plus clone size are reproduced from that table; the DNA served to infer D and trimming. The top ten hold around an eighth of the sample, which has 200,000 to 250,000 clones, 86% seen once. This clone was seen a handful of times.

This sequence joins TRBV11-2 and TRBJ1-6; no reliable D call. The receptor was isolated from an elderly man with acute or convalescent COVID-19. Sequencing was carried out using peripheral blood. The CDR3, as DNA: TGTGCCAGCAGCTTAGATAATAGGCGGGCATTGAATAATTCACCCCTCCACTTT. Translating it yields CASSLDNRRALNNSPLHF.